This T cell receptor beta chain was captured in a study of beta chain features in type 1 diabetes. The V and J ends lost 4 bases and 5 bases, in that order; junction bases with no gene match: 8. The CDR3 loop spans 15 amino acids. From germline, CDR1 is SGHDT and CDR2 YYEEEE. Investigators reverse transcribed all isolated RNA, so they sequenced expressed TCRB transcripts. The method was immunoSEQ multiplex PCR; TCRdb's version includes in-frame clones alone and lacks a portion of them. The data contain some 230,000 clones, about 10% of them singletons. Sequenced input: naive CD4+ T cells from blood. This chain links TRBV5-6 with TRBJ2-2, with 7 bases lining up with TRBD1. The TCR was taken from a woman under 30 in good health. The CDR3 bases are TGTGCCAGCAGCCGTGACAGGGTACTTACCGGGGAGCTGTTTTTT. Translation: CASSRDRVLTGELFF.